These 11 T cell receptor beta chains were sequenced from one sample in a study of blood T cell repertoires in COVID-19. Clones were read by immunoSEQ multiplex PCR, and TCRdb kept only the in-frame ones, dropping some. The sample carries 90,000 to 150,000 clones, 79% recorded once. Sequencing used peripheral blood. These receptors were collected from a woman aged 80 or over with acute or convalescent COVID-19.

This chain joins TRBV15 and TRBJ2-7; D possibly corresponds to TRBD2 (7 bases). The CDR3 length is 15 residues. Germline-derived CDR1 and CDR2 are LNHNV and YYDKDF (reference sequence). Trimming took off 5 bases at V and 0 bases at J, with 14 bases between the two ends. The CDR3 spells CATSLGGGISYEQYF. For the CDR3, the DNA is TGTGCCACCAGCTTAGGGGGGGGGATCTCCTACGAGCAGTACTTC.

The rearrangement uses TRBV14 and TRBJ2-1, with 13 bases aligning to TRBD2. Trimming removed 0 bases from V and 8 bases from J; junction bases left unmatched: 13. The germline gives CDR1 SGHDN, CDR2 FVKESK. This CDR3 is built from 19 residues. The CDR3 protein is CASSQDAHGLAGVPDEQFF. The DNA for the CDR3 is TGTGCCAGCAGCCAAGATGCCCACGGACTAGCGGGAGTACCCGATGAGCAGTTCTTC.

This clone was seen only once. This chain connects TRBV11-2 to TRBJ2-3; 7 bases are shared with TRBD2. From germline, CDR1 is SGHAT and CDR2 FQNNGV. The CDR3 runs to 12 residues. Trimming removed 8 bases from V and 5 bases from J; junction bases left unmatched: 4. In nucleotides, the CDR3 is TGTGCCAGCGAGACGGGGGGAGATACGCAGTATTTT. Its translation is CASETGGDTQYF.

The chain has TRBV7-9 and TRBJ1-6; a possible D gene is TRBD1 (6 bases). CDR3 length: 14 amino acids. CDR1 and CDR2 (germline): SEHNR, FQNEAQ (reference sequence). Between the trimmed V and J ends, which lost 5 bases and 6 bases, there was a span of 11 bases. CDR3 loop: CASSDGQFNSPLHF. For the CDR3, the DNA is TGTGCCAGCAGCGATGGACAGTTTAATTCACCCCTCCACTTT.

The V call is TRBV5-1, the J call TRBJ1-4, with 7 bases matching TRBD1. The CDR3 spans 15 residues. The germline CDR1 and CDR2 sequences are SGHRS and YFSETQ. Trimming took 3 bases from V and 8 from J; bases not matched to a gene: 10. The CDR3 is CASSSEGAEGEKLFF. The CDR3, as DNA: TGCGCCAGCAGCTCGGAGGGGGCTGAGGGAGAAAAACTGTTTTTT.

V is TRBV6-5 and J is TRBJ1-2; 9 bases agree with TRBD1. Germline CDR1 and CDR2: MNHEY and SVGAGI. CDR3 length: 13 amino acids. The V and J ends lost 7 bases and 10 bases, in that order; junction bases with no gene match: 10. The CDR3 DNA is TGTGCCAGCAACCTCCGGGACAGGGCTGACTACACCTTC. This translates into CASNLRDRADYTF.

This clone was found a few times. The genes are TRBV7-2 and TRBJ1-2, with 7 nucleotides matching TRBD1. V trimming: 5 bases; J trimming: 2 bases; junction bases outside the gene matches: 8. This CDR3 spans 15 amino acids. The germline gives CDR1 SGHTA, CDR2 FQGNSA. The CDR3 region is CASSAQGTVNYGYTF. CDR3 in DNA: TGTGCCAGCAGCGCCCAAGGGACAGTAAACTATGGCTACACCTTC.

This chain joins TRBV28 and TRBJ1-4; D unresolved. Germline values: CDR1 MDHEN, CDR2 SYDVKM. V was trimmed by 7 bases and J by 10 bases, leaving 16 bases between them. The CDR3 consists of 13 residues. The CDR3 bases are TGTGCCAGCAAAACCCCAGGCGTAGGAAAACTGTTTTTT. This translates into CASKTPGVGKLFF.

With regard to this clone: At the DNA level, this CDR3 is encoded by other sequences in the same sample as well. V gene TRBV6-5 combines with J gene TRBJ1-1, with no clear D. V shed 0 bases and J shed 5 bases, with 7 bases lying between them. CDR3 length: 13 amino acids. Looked up from germline, CDR1 is MNHEY and CDR2 is SVGAGI. The CDR3 nucleotides are TGTGCCAGCAGTTACTCACGGGGAACTGAAGCTTTCTTT. Translating it yields CASSYSRGTEAFF.

This chain joins TRBV4-1 and TRBJ2-7, with D perhaps TRBD2 (6 bases). The CDR3 is 15 residues long. Per germline, CDR1 MGHRA and CDR2 YSYEKL. Trimming removed 1 base from V and 3 bases from J, with 13 bases in between. CDR3: CASSQAPGVDYEQYF. CDR3 nucleotides: TGCGCCAGCAGCCAAGCCCCGGGGGTAGACTACGAGCAGTACTTC.

This sequence joins TRBV21-1 and TRBJ1-4. TRBV21-1 is a pseudogene locus. The CDR3 totals 17 residues. This chain's CDR3 is CASSLYGGRPTNEKLFF. CDR3 coding DNA: TGTGCCAGCAGCCTATACGGGGGACGGCCAACTAATGAAAAACTGTTTTTT.